These 6 T cell receptor beta chains share one sample of origin, sequenced in a study of beta chain features in type 1 diabetes (dated by TCRdb to the late 2010s). General study outcomes and caveats: Type 1 diabetes patients showed a moderate but significant shortening of TCRB CDR3 length in all four CD4+ subsets.

Receptor amplification or capture employed the immunoSEQ multiplex PCR assay. The High Capacity cDNA Reverse Transcription Kit was used to reverse transcribe all of the isolated RNA, meaning that expressed TCRB transcripts were what got sequenced. TCRdb took over this immuneACCESS table, retaining in-frame rearrangements with V and J assigned. Such tables are incomplete; in checked studies, under half of the missing clones stem from an unresolved V gene, and the remainder is unexplained. This sample holds roughly 300,000 clones; roughly 9% were observed only once. The ten largest clones capture 1% of the sample. Their antigens remain unidentified. What was sequenced was central memory CD4+ T cells from blood. Receptor source: a man aged 25-45 years with type 1 diabetes.

In nucleotides, the CDR3 is TGCGCCAGCAGCCAAGGTCTTGCTAGCGGGGGGGCAGGGTACAATGAGCAGTTCTTC. Amino acid sequence: CASSQGLASGGAGYNEQFF. The chain uses TRBV4-3 and TRBJ2-1; 12 bases align to TRBD2. The V gene's germline CDR1 is LGHNA and CDR2 YSLEER. V was pared by 1 base and J by 4 bases, with 11 bases of the junction left unmatched. The CDR3 extends over 19 amino acids.

The chain couples TRBV13 to TRBJ1-5, with D hard to call. The CDR3 runs to 15 residues. CDR1 is PRHDT and CDR2 is FYEKMQ in the germline V gene (reference sequence). Trimming pared 5 bases from V and 0 bases from J, leaving 11 bases between. CDR3 in amino acids: CASSPRRYSNQPQHF. CDR3 sequence (DNA): TGTGCCAGCAGCCCGCGACGGTATAGCAATCAGCCCCAGCATTTT.

In this sample, this clone turned up many times. V is TRBV21-1 and J is TRBJ1-5; TRBD1 is taken as the D call from the table, unchecked against the DNA. TRBV21-1 is flagged as a pseudogene. This CDR3 has 17 residues. The CDR3 DNA reads TGTGCCAGCAGCAAAAAATGGGATACAGGTTTAAGTCAGCCCCAGCATTTT. This encodes CASSKKWDTGLSQPQHF.

The chain has TRBV1 and TRBJ2-1. TRBV1 is deemed a pseudogene. This CDR3 contains 8 residues. Here the CDR3 reads CTRNEQFF. CDR3 DNA sequence: TGCACCAGAAATGAGCAGTTCTTC.

The chain links TRBV10-3 to TRBJ1-2; TRBD1 agrees at 9 bases. Germline lookup yields CDR1 ENHRY and CDR2 SYGVKD. The CDR3 runs to 13 residues. With V trimmed by 7 bases and J by 6 bases, 6 bases remained unmatched. DNA for the CDR3: TGTGCCATCAAGAAGGACAGGGGAAATGGCTACACCTTC. As protein: CAIKKDRGNGYTF.

Written as DNA, the CDR3 is TGCGCCAGCAGCCAGGCCCCCAACTATGGCTACACCTTC. Protein product: CASSQAPNYGYTF. V is TRBV4-3 and J is TRBJ1-2; D remains ambiguous. V was pared by 3 bases and J by 2 bases, with 7 bases between. Looked up from germline, CDR1 is LGHNA and CDR2 is YSLEER. The CDR3 length is 13 residues.